This TCR beta chain was captured in a study of blood T cell repertoires in COVID-19. TCRdb keeps only in-frame clones here, not all; method: immunoSEQ multiplex PCR. The table shows approximately 69,000 clones, with 90% occurring only once. Per germline, CDR1 MNHEY and CDR2 SVGEGT. V shed 6 bases and J 4 bases; nucleotides not matched to a gene: 8. The CDR3 length is 17 residues. Material for sequencing was peripheral blood. The chain joins TRBV6-2 or TRBV6-3 to TRBJ2-1, with 14 nucleotides matching TRBD2. This clonotype was sampled from a man in his forties or fifties with acute or convalescent COVID-19. The CDR3 loop is CASSRGLAGVNYNEQFF. As DNA, the CDR3 is TGTGCCAGCAGCCGGGGACTAGCGGGAGTAAATTACAATGAGCAGTTCTTC.